Listed below are T cell receptor beta chains from one sample, sequenced in a study of OX40 agonist ivuxolimab in advanced cancers. Repertoires were generated with immunoSEQ multiplex PCR, while TCRdb's copy carries only in-frame clones and drops some. Of around 48,000 clones listed, 77% are singletons. Specimen: CD4+ or CD8+ T cells sorted from blood, collected in a trial of the OX40 agonist ivuxolimab. The receptors stem from an adult with an advanced solid tumor such as melanoma, head and neck, liver or kidney cancer. Both conserved end residues are part of each CDR3. D genes are given only for firm matches. Some rows have no size entry. The others give once, few or many, or a class for an expanded clone.

>-|TRBV6-1|-|TRBJ1-2
CATLRAKVDGYTF
TGTGCCACCCTCAGGGCAAAGGTTGATGGCTACACCTTC
>-|TRBV5-8|-|TRBJ1-4
CASSRGSDALAEKLFF
TGTGCCAGCAGCCGGGGTTCGGACGCCCTGGCTGAAAAACTGTTTTTT
>-|TRBV29-1|-|TRBJ2-3
CSVEAQGQGTQYF
TGCAGCGTTGAAGCGCAGGGTCAGGGTACGCAGTATTTT
>TRBD2|TRBV27|few|TRBJ2-7
CASRSLGSGSYEQYF
TGTGCCAGCAGGTCCCTGGGTAGCGGGAGCTACGAGCAGTACTTC
>-|TRBV7-3|-|TRBJ2-1
CASSLTSITEQFF
TGTGCCAGCAGCTTAACGTCGATCACGGAGCAGTTCTTC
>-|TRBV28|-|TRBJ1-2
CASSLGSRAGNVYGYTF
TGTGCCAGCAGTTTGGGGTCGCGAGCAGGGAATGTCTATGGCTACACCTTC
>-|TRBV7-9|-|TRBJ2-5
CASSSKRRVSETQYF
TGTGCCAGCAGCTCGAAGAGGCGGGTATCGGAGACCCAGTACTTC
>TRBD1|TRBV15|few|TRBJ1-5
CATSRDIRGQGGNQPQHF
TGTGCCACCAGCAGAGATATTCGGGGACAGGGAGGCAATCAGCCCCAGCATTTT
>-|TRBV28|-|TRBJ1-1
CASSLSWLGTEAFF
TGTGCCAGCAGTTTAAGTTGGTTGGGTACTGAAGCTTTCTTT
>TRBD2|TRBV10-3|once|TRBJ2-3
CATREGTDTQYF
TGTGCCACCCGGGAGGGCACAGATACGCAGTATTTT
>-|TRBV21-1|medium-sized|TRBJ1-3
CASSKEGGPGGKGNTIYF
TGTGCCAGCAGCAAAGAAGGCGGGCCAGGGGGAAAGGGAAACACCATATATTTT
>-|TRBV27|-|TRBJ1-5
CASSGSISNQPQHF
TGTGCCAGCAGTGGGTCGATTAGCAATCAGCCCCAGCATTTT
>-|TRBV4-1|-|TRBJ1-5
CASGGYSNQPQHF
TGCGCCAGCGGAGGTTATAGCAATCAGCCCCAGCATTTT
>-|TRBV2|-|TRBJ2-3
CASGTKSTDTQYF
TGTGCCAGCGGGACCAAAAGCACAGATACGCAGTATTTT
>-|TRBV5-4|-|TRBJ2-1
CASSGSRENGEQFF
TGTGCCAGCAGCGGGAGTAGGGAGAACGGTGAGCAGTTCTTC
>-|TRBV19|-|TRBJ1-2
CASSLRVTTPDGYTF
TGTGCCAGTAGTTTGCGTGTCACAACTCCGGATGGCTACACCTTC
>-|TRBV5-1|-|TRBJ2-1
CASSFGDFPLNEQFF
TGCGCCAGCAGCTTTGGGGACTTCCCCTTAAATGAGCAGTTCTTC
>TRBD1|TRBV9|-|TRBJ2-3
CASSISQGADTQYF
TGTGCCAGCAGCATCTCACAGGGGGCAGATACGCAGTATTTT
>-|TRBV10-1|-|TRBJ2-3
CASSGRTGTDTQYF
TGCGCCAGCAGTGGCCGCACGGGAACAGATACGCAGTATTTT
>TRBD2|TRBV28|once|TRBJ2-7
CATDLAGGDEQYF
TGTGCCACCGATCTAGCGGGAGGTGACGAGCAGTACTTC
>TRBD2|TRBV4-2|-|TRBJ2-3
CAGSQTSGSTDTQYF
TGTGCCGGCAGCCAAACTAGCGGGAGCACAGATACGCAGTATTTT
>TRBD1|TRBV19|-|TRBJ1-1
CASSIRTGNTEAFF
TGTGCCAGTAGTATAAGGACAGGGAACACTGAAGCTTTCTTT
>-|TRBV28|-|TRBJ2-1
CASSLALVNNEQFF
TGTGCCAGCAGTTTGGCACTAGTCAACAATGAGCAGTTCTTC
>-|TRBV19|-|TRBJ1-1
CASSSQGGFTEAFF
TGTGCCAGTAGTTCACAGGGAGGTTTCACTGAAGCTTTCTTT
>-|TRBV5-1|few|TRBJ1-1
CASSLGMGRGRTRNTEAFF
TGCGCCAGCAGCTTGGGCATGGGGAGGGGGAGGACCCGAAACACTGAAGCTTTCTTT
>-|TRBV15|once|TRBJ1-5
CATSRARAEQPQHF
TGTGCCACCAGCAGAGCCAGGGCGGAGCAGCCCCAGCATTTT
>-|TRBV6-1|-|TRBJ2-2
CASIRQNTGELFF
TGTGCCAGCATAAGACAGAACACCGGGGAGCTGTTTTTT
>-|TRBV7-6|once|TRBJ2-7
CASSSTNYEQYF
TGTGCCAGCAGCTCCACAAACTACGAGCAGTACTTC
>TRBD2|TRBV7-8|-|TRBJ2-1
CASSLDGLAYNEQFF
TGTGCCAGCAGCTTAGACGGACTAGCGTACAATGAGCAGTTCTTC
>-|TRBV7-9|-|TRBJ2-5
CASSPLRGARETQYF
TGTGCCAGCTCTCCTCTTCGGGGGGCGAGGGAGACCCAGTACTTC
>TRBD2|TRBV15|few|TRBJ2-1
CATPGGPRDEQFF
TGTGCCACCCCGGGGGGGCCCCGCGATGAGCAGTTCTTC
>-|TRBV27|-|TRBJ1-5
CASRQGNQPQHF
TGTGCCAGCAGACAGGGCAATCAGCCCCAGCATTTT
>TRBD2|TRBV4-2|-|TRBJ2-2
CASSQPSGRTAGGELFF
TGTGCCAGCAGCCAACCTAGCGGGAGGACTGCGGGCGGGGAGCTGTTTTTT
>-|TRBV6-1|-|TRBJ1-1
CASSETWWDRGAFF
TGTGCCAGCAGTGAAACGTGGTGGGATCGAGGAGCTTTCTTT
>-|TRBV7-8|-|TRBJ2-7
CASSLPTDEQYF
TGTGCCAGCAGCTTACCGACGGACGAGCAGTACTTC
>-|TRBV28|-|TRBJ1-2
CASSIDSAYGYTF
TGTGCCAGCAGTATAGACTCCGCCTATGGCTACACCTTC
>-|TRBV7-9|-|TRBJ1-1
CASSPGTANTEAFF
TGTGCCAGCAGCCCTGGGACGGCCAACACTGAAGCTTTCTTT
>TRBD2|TRBV7-6|-|TRBJ2-1
CASSGLAGLSYNEQFF
TGTGCCAGCAGCGGACTAGCGGGCCTCTCCTACAATGAGCAGTTCTTC
>-|TRBV7-2|-|TRBJ2-3
CASSSLAIDTQYF
TGTGCCAGCAGCTCTCTAGCGATTGATACGCAGTATTTT
>-|TRBV6-1|few|TRBJ1-1
CASSARERGAEAFF
TGTGCCAGCAGTGCCAGGGAGCGGGGTGCTGAAGCTTTCTTT
>-|TRBV19|-|TRBJ1-4
CASRAQVGSTGEKLFF
TGTGCCAGTAGGGCGCAGGTGGGGAGTACCGGCGAAAAACTGTTTTTT
>TRBD2|TRBV18|few|TRBJ2-7
CASSPPAGAAYEQYF
TGTGCCAGCTCACCACCAGCGGGGGCTGCCTACGAGCAGTACTTC
>-|TRBV5-8|few|TRBJ1-2
CASSYQRGEGYTF
TGTGCCAGCAGTTACCAAAGGGGTGAGGGCTACACCTTC
>-|TRBV6-1|once|TRBJ1-5
CASIRQGSNQPQHF
TGTGCCAGCATCCGCCAGGGAAGCAATCAGCCCCAGCATTTT
>TRBD1|TRBV6-5|-|TRBJ1-5
CASSRTGDQPQHF
TGTGCCAGCAGCAGGACAGGGGATCAGCCCCAGCATTTT
>-|TRBV6-1|-|TRBJ1-5
CASSRQGGQPQHF
TGTGCCAGCAGTCGGCAGGGAGGACAGCCCCAGCATTTT
>-|TRBV27|-|TRBJ1-6
CASSLNSGQSPLHF
TGTGCCAGCAGTTTAAACTCGGGCCAATCACCCCTCCACTTT
>-|TRBV7-9|-|TRBJ2-1
CASSPLGGSSYNEQFF
TGTGCCAGCAGCCCCCTAGGGGGTAGCTCCTACAATGAGCAGTTCTTC
>-|TRBV19|once|TRBJ2-5
CASSIGTQETQYF
TGTGCCAGTAGTATCGGGACACAAGAGACCCAGTACTTC